This T cell receptor (beta chain) was identified during a study of sequential checkpoint blockade in melanoma. Germline CDR1 reads KGHSY; CDR2 reads FQNENV. V was cut by 4 bases and J by 0 bases, with 13 bases left in between. CDR3 length: 16 amino acids. As to treatment: randomized to nivolumab then ipilimumab (arm A) or the reverse (arm B). Produced via immunoSEQ multiplex PCR; TCRdb's table is partial and in-frame only. This repertoire shows more than 30,000 clones, roughly 32% found once; its top ten account for 1.5% to 2%. This chain uses TRBV16 with TRBJ1-3; no firm D call. This clonotype originated in a human donor with melanoma. The sequencing used tumor tissue (inferred from file names), collected from a patient given nivolumab and ipilimumab in sequence. The CDR3 DNA reads as TGTGCCAGCAGCCGTTCGGATCCCACCTCTGGAAACACCATATATTTT. Translating it yields CASSRSDPTSGNTIYF.